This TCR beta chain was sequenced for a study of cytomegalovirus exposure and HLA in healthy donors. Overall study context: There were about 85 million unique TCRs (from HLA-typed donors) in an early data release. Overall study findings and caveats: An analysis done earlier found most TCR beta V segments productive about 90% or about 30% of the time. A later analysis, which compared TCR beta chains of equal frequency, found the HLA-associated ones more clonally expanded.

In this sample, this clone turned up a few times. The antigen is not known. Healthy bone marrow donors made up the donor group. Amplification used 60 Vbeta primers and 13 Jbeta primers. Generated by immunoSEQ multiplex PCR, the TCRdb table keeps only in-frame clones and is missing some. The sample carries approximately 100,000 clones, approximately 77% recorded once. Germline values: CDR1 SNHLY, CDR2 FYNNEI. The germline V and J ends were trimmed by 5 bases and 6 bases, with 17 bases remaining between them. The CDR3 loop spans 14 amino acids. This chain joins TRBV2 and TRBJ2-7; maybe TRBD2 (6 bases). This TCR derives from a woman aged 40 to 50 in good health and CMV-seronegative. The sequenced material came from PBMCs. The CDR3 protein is CASSFRDSFSEQYF. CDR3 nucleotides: TGTGCCAGCAGTTTCCGGGACTCCTTCTCCGAGCAGTACTTC.